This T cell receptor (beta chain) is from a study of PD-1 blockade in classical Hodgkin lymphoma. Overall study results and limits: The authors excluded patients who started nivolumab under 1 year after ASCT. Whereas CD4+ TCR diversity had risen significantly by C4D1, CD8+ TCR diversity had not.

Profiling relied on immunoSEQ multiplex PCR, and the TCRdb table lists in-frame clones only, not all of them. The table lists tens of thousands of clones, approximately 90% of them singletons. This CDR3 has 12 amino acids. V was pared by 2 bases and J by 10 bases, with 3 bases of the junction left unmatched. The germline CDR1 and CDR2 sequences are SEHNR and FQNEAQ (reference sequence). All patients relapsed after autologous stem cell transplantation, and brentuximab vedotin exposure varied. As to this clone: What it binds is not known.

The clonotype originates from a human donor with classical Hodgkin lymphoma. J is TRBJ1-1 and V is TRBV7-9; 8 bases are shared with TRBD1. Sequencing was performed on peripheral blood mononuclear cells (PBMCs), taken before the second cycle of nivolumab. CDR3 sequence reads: CASSLTQGVAFF. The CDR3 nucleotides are TGTGCCAGCAGCTTAACACAGGGGGTAGCTTTCTTT.